The 29 T cell receptor beta chains below were found in one sample sequenced in a study of naive and memory T cell subsets. Study-wide results and limits: Possibly reflecting memory cells re-expressing CD45RA, a few larger clonotypes occurred in naive repertoires, especially CD8.

No antigen has been identified for these receptors. An equimolar mix of two oligonucleotides served as the beta constant-region primer for TRBC1 and TRBC2. Ligated cDNA was amplified by four rounds of PCR with nested alpha and beta constant-region primers and SP2. TCRdb reprocessed the UMI-ligation and nested PCR reads via MiXCR and lists one record per CDR3 protein. The sample yields around 100,000 distinct CDR3 sequences, 13% to 15% seen once. Sequenced sample: naive CD8+ T cells from blood. All receptors come from a human donor in good health.

This clonotype was seen many times. The J gene is TRBJ2-1, the V gene TRBV2; TRBD1 matches 7 bases. Germline CDR1 is SNHLY and CDR2 is FYNNEI. V shed 6 bases, J shed 0 bases, and the junction held 2 bases outside the gene matches. This CDR3 has 14 amino acids. The CDR3 DNA sequence: TGTGCCAGCAGGACAGGGCCCTCCTACAATGAGCAGTTCTTC. Protein sequence: CASRTGPSYNEQFF.

The chain recombines TRBV7-8 with TRBJ2-7; no definite D call. This CDR3 comprises 15 residues. V was trimmed by 1 base and J by 2 bases, leaving 12 bases between them. Germline lookup yields CDR1 SGHVS and CDR2 FQNEAQ. CDR3 in DNA: TGTGCCAGCAGCTTAGATGGGCCGGGTGCCTACGAGCAGTACTTC. It yields the protein CASSLDGPGAYEQYF.

This clonotype occurred a few times. The chain joins TRBV6-2 or TRBV6-3 to TRBJ1-1; D perhaps matches TRBD1 (6 bases). Germline-derived CDR1 and CDR2 are MNHEY and SVGEGT. The CDR3 consists of 15 residues. Trimming took 0 bases from V and 4 from J, leaving 12 bases between them. CDR3 DNA: TGTGCCAGCAGTTACTCGCGGGGGCTCGCCACTGAAGCTTTCTTT. As protein: CASSYSRGLATEAFF.

V is TRBV10-3 and J is TRBJ2-7; either TRBD1 or TRBD2 may fit D (5 bases each). This CDR3 comprises 12 residues. V lost 1 base and J lost 5, with 6 bases in between. Per the germline V gene, CDR1 is ENHRY and CDR2 is SYGVKD. The CDR3 DNA is TGTGCCATCAGTGAGTGGGGGAACGAGCAGTACTTC. Translation gives CAISEWGNEQYF.

This clonotype has ten or more counts. The rearrangement joins TRBV27 to TRBJ1-6; D is unresolved. Trimming removed 3 bases at V and 7 bases at J, with 7 bases between. Germline V gene sequence: CDR1 MNHEY, CDR2 SMNVEV (reference sequence). This CDR3 has 13 residues. The CDR3 sequence is CASSFTGNSPLHF. CDR3 DNA: TGTGCCAGCAGTTTCACGGGAAATTCACCCCTCCACTTT.

This clonotype was counted many times. The rearrangement links TRBV27 to TRBJ2-7, with TRBD1 matching over 9 bases. Germline V CDR1 and CDR2: MNHEY, SMNVEV (reference sequence). With 6 bases clipped from V and 4 bases from J, the junction kept 7 bases outside the gene matches. This CDR3 is 14 amino acids long. The chain's CDR3 is CASSRTGAIYEQYF. CDR3 coding DNA: TGTGCCAGCAGCCGGACAGGGGCGATTTACGAGCAGTACTTC.

In DNA, the CDR3 is TGTGCCAGCAGCCCCCCCCACAGCTCAGCCTACGAGCAGTACTTC. Its translation is CASSPPHSSAYEQYF. The chain is built from TRBV7-9 and TRBJ2-7; D is uncertain. Germline values: CDR1 SEHNR, CDR2 FQNEAQ (reference sequence). CDR3 length equals 15 residues. Between the trimmed V and J ends, which lost 5 bases and 2 bases, there was a span of 16 bases.

The rearrangement links TRBV30 to TRBJ2-3; D is undetermined. CDR1 and CDR2 (germline): GTSNPN, SVGIG (reference sequence). Trimming removed 3 bases at V and 2 bases at J, with 9 bases between. This CDR3 is built from 13 residues. The CDR3 region has the DNA TGTGCCTGGAGCGGCGGATCCACAGATACGCAGTATTTT. Translated: CAWSGGSTDTQYF.

The chain joins TRBV20-1 to TRBJ2-7; D is ambiguous. V lost 0 bases to trimming and J lost 2 bases, with 14 bases between them. This CDR3 comprises 15 residues. CDR1 and CDR2 from the germline V gene are DFQATT and SNEGSKA (reference sequence). The CDR3 sequence is CSARDRELPAYEQYF. The CDR3 nucleotides read TGCAGTGCTAGAGATAGGGAACTGCCGGCCTACGAGCAGTACTTC.

J is TRBJ2-1 and V is TRBV5-1, with D possibly called TRBD1 or TRBD2 (5 bases each). Germline loops: CDR1 SGHRS, CDR2 YFSETQ. The CDR3 is 15 amino acids. V lost 2 bases to trimming and J lost 3 bases, with 12 bases between them. In DNA form, the CDR3 reads TGCGCCAGCAGCTTCTTAGAGGGGAGCTACAATGAGCAGTTCTTC. It yields the protein CASSFLEGSYNEQFF. Together with reference TRBV5-1 and TRBJ2-1, the CDR3 gives the full variable domain: KAGVTQTPRYLIKTRGQQVTLSCSPISGHRSVSWYQQTPGQGLQFLFEYFSETQRNKGNFPGRFSGRQFSNSRSEMNVSTLELGDSALYLCASSFLEGSYNEQFFGPGTRLTVL.

This clonotype was seen a few times. This sequence joins TRBV4-3 and TRBJ2-7, with 10 bases aligning to TRBD1. Looked up from germline, CDR1 is LGHNA and CDR2 is YSLEER. The V gene end was trimmed by 4 bases and the J gene end by 5 bases; junction bases not matched to a gene: 11. There are 16 residues in the CDR3. The DNA of the CDR3 is TGCGCCAGCAGCCGACAAGCGGGACAGGGGTTAGACGAGCAGTACTTC. The encoded protein is CASSRQAGQGLDEQYF.

This clonotype was counted only a few times. This chain uses TRBV4-2 with TRBJ2-2; TRBD1 aligns across 7 bases. This CDR3 comprises 16 residues. After removal of 4 bases from V and 4 bases from J, the junction contained 9 bases not matched to a gene. Looked up from germline, CDR1 is LGHNA and CDR2 is YNFKEQ. CDR3 sequence reads: CASSLGGQPGTGELFF. The CDR3 DNA sequence: TGTGCCAGCAGCCTAGGGGGACAGCCGGGCACCGGGGAGCTGTTTTTT.

The chain combines TRBV15 with TRBJ2-1, with D perhaps TRBD2 (6 bases). V lost 3 bases and J lost 4, with 13 bases in between. Germline-derived CDR1 and CDR2 are LNHNV and YYDKDF (reference sequence). This CDR3 spans 15 amino acids. The CDR3 loop reads CATSSLRGEYNEQFF. The CDR3 DNA is TGTGCCACCAGCAGCTTGCGGGGCGAGTACAATGAGCAGTTCTTC.

This clonotype was picked up many times. The chain recombines TRBV10-3 with TRBJ1-4; 9 bases fit TRBD1. The length of the CDR3 is 16 residues. Trimming cost V 6 bases and J 2 bases; bases outside gene matches: 7. Germline CDR1 and CDR2: ENHRY and SYGVKD. Here the CDR3 DNA reads TGTGCCATCAGCGAGGGACAGGGAAAGACTAATGAAAAACTGTTTTTT. Encoded protein: CAISEGQGKTNEKLFF.

This clonotype came up a few times. The chain employs TRBV7-9 and TRBJ2-7, with unresolved D. In germline, CDR1 is SEHNR, CDR2 FQNEAQ (reference sequence). The CDR3 contains 14 residues. V was trimmed by 5 bases and J by 5 bases, leaving 16 bases between them. The DNA of the CDR3 is TGTGCCAGCAGCCCATCAATCGACGGTGACGAGCAGTACTTC. Translation gives CASSPSIDGDEQYF.

This clonotype was seen a handful of times. The chain carries TRBV12-3 or TRBV12-4 and TRBJ2-5; 7 bases align to TRBD2. CDR3 length: 14 residues. Trimming at V came to 6 bases and at J to 4 bases, leaving 8 bases not matched to a gene. CDR3 coding DNA: TGTGCCAGCAGGACATCCAGACTAGCAGAGACCCAGTACTTC. It specifies CASRTSRLAETQYF.

This chain links TRBV2 with TRBJ2-3, with D hard to call. Germline V gene lookup returns CDR1 SNHLY and CDR2 FYNNEI. This CDR3 contains 15 residues. Trimming pared 4 bases from V and 1 base from J, leaving 12 bases between. CDR3 loop: CASSVLLVGTDTQYF. Written as DNA, the CDR3 is TGTGCCAGCAGTGTTCTCCTAGTGGGCACAGATACGCAGTATTTT.

The chain carries TRBV10-3 and TRBJ1-2; D not resolved. Germline V CDR1 and CDR2: ENHRY, SYGVKD. CDR3 length: 14 residues. V lost 7 bases and J lost 4, with 16 bases in between. As DNA, the CDR3 is TGTGCCATCAAAAACGGGGATGCGAGCTATGGCTACACCTTC. As protein: CAIKNGDASYGYTF.

This clonotype was seen ten or more times. V gene TRBV9 combines with J gene TRBJ2-5, with D unclear. Trimming left V 0 bases short and J 5 bases short, with 14 bases between. CDR1 is SGDLS and CDR2 is YYNGEE in the germline V gene. This CDR3 has 15 amino acids. CDR3 sequence reads: CASSVGLLDGETQYF. CDR3 DNA: TGTGCCAGCAGCGTAGGTTTACTGGACGGGGAGACCCAGTACTTC.

J is TRBJ2-7 and V is TRBV3-1, with TRBD2 identical over 14 bases. This CDR3 is built from 18 residues. The V segment lost 1 base and the J segment 6 bases; nucleotides outside the gene matches: 11. Germline CDR1 is LGHDT and CDR2 is YNNKEL (reference sequence). For the CDR3, the DNA is TGTGCCAGCAGCCAAGTTGAGAGTTGGACTAGCGGGAGGCCCGAGCAGTACTTC. Its protein product is CASSQVESWTSGRPEQYF.

This clonotype showed up just a few times. This chain joins TRBV27 and TRBJ1-6, with D uncertain. The CDR3 loop spans 13 amino acids. Germline CDR1 reads MNHEY; CDR2 reads SMNVEV (reference sequence). V was trimmed by 4 bases and J by 7 bases, leaving 8 bases between them. The CDR3 protein is CASSSVPNSPLHF. CDR3 coding DNA: TGTGCCAGCAGTTCCGTGCCCAATTCACCCCTCCACTTT.

This chain joins TRBV28 and TRBJ1-1; 7 positions agree with TRBD1. CDR1 is MDHEN, CDR2 SYDVKM, per germline. Trimming cost V 5 bases and J 5 bases; bases outside gene matches: 8. CDR3 length: 14 amino acids. The DNA of the CDR3 is TGTGCCAGCAGTCCCGACAGGGAGAGGACTGAAGCTTTCTTT. Translation: CASSPDRERTEAFF. Full variable domain (remainder filled in from reference TRBV28 and TRBJ1-1): DVKVTQSSRYLVKRTGEKVFLECVQDMDHENMFWYRQDPGLGLRLIYFSYDVKMKEKGDIPEGYSVSREKKERFSLILESASTNQTSMYLCASSPDRERTEAFFGQGTRLTVV.

The sample holds many counts of this clonotype. The CDR3 spells CASSNRGAEEKLFF. CDR3 coding DNA: TGTGCCAGCAGCAACAGGGGCGCGGAAGAAAAACTGTTTTTT. The chain joins TRBV7-3 to TRBJ1-4, with TRBD1 matching over 7 bases. CDR1 and CDR2 from the germline V gene are SGHTA and FQGTGA. The CDR3 loop spans 14 amino acids. Trimming removed 5 bases from V and 8 bases from J; junction bases left unmatched: 8.

This clonotype showed up just a few times. V usage is TRBV28 and J usage is TRBJ1-5; possibly TRBD1 for D (6 bases). In germline, CDR1 is MDHEN, CDR2 SYDVKM. The length of the CDR3 is 14 residues. V dropped 5 bases and J dropped 9 bases, with 17 bases sitting between them. The CDR3 protein is CASSKTTGPGPQHF. The CDR3 DNA reads as TGTGCCAGCAGTAAAACGACAGGACCTGGGCCCCAGCATTTT.

This clonotype was recorded many times. The chain has TRBV7-3 and TRBJ1-1; D call uncertain. Trimming left V 5 bases short and J 6 bases short, with 13 bases between. Germline CDR1 is SGHTA and CDR2 is FQGTGA. This CDR3 comprises 13 residues. Here the CDR3 reads CASSDRVGAEAFF. DNA for the CDR3: TGTGCCAGCAGCGACCGGGTGGGCGCTGAAGCTTTCTTT.

The rearrangement uses TRBV9 and TRBJ1-5; 9 bases match TRBD1. CDR1 is SGDLS and CDR2 is YYNGEE in the germline V gene. The CDR3 sequence is 18 residues long. With V trimmed by 0 bases and J by 0 bases, 7 bases remained unmatched. For the CDR3, the DNA is TGTGCCAGCAGCGTAGTTAGGACAGGGGTCTATAGCAATCAGCCCCAGCATTTT. Its translation: CASSVVRTGVYSNQPQHF.

The chain uses TRBV12-3 or TRBV12-4 and TRBJ2-1, with 7 bases matching TRBD2. V gave up 5 bases and J gave up 3 bases; unmatched junction bases: 10. CDR3 length: 16 amino acids. In nucleotides, the CDR3 is TGTGCCAGCAGTCCCTGGGGGGGAGTGGACTACAATGAGCAGTTCTTC. It specifies CASSPWGGVDYNEQFF.

This clonotype was observed a few times. The chain has TRBV12-3 or TRBV12-4 and TRBJ2-5; 9 nucleotides match TRBD1. V shed 1 base and J 14 bases; nucleotides not matched to a gene: 5. The CDR3 contains 12 residues. This CDR3 is CASSLGTGDSYF. CDR3 nucleotide sequence: TGTGCCAGCAGTTTAGGGACAGGGGATTCATACTTC.

This clonotype has a single count. This chain joins TRBV20-1 and TRBJ1-6, with D possibly being TRBD1 (5 bases). V was trimmed by 0 bases and J by 1 base, leaving 16 bases between them. Germline values: CDR1 DFQATT, CDR2 SNEGSKA (reference sequence). CDR3 length: 18 residues. In DNA form, the CDR3 reads TGCAGTGCTAGAGACGATTGGGCAGGGTTGTCCTATAATTCACCCCTCCACTTT. It encodes CSARDDWAGLSYNSPLHF.